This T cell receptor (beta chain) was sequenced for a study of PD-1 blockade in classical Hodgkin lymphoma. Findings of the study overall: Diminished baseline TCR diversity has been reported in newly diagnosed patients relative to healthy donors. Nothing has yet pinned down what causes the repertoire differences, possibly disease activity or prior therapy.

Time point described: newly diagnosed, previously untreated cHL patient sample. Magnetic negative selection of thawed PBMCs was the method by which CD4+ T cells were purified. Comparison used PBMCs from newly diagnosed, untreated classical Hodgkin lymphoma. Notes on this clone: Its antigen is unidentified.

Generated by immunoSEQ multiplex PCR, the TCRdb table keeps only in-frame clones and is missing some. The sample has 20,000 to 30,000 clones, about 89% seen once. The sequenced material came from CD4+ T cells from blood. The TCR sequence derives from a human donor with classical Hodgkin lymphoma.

The CDR3 sequence: CSAQTTYEQYF. DNA of the CDR3: TGCAGTGCCCAGACCACCTACGAGCAGTACTTC. The chain employs TRBV20-1 and TRBJ2-7, with D uncertain. This CDR3 region has 11 residues. Per the germline V gene, CDR1 is DFQATT and CDR2 is SNEGSKA (reference sequence). Trimming pared 6 bases from V and 2 bases from J, leaving 8 bases between.